The source of this T cell receptor (beta chain) is a study of shared clonotypes between healthy human individuals. About the study: In total, the donors were a couple of women and a few men aged 18 to 49. Study-wide points: Owing to a small donor count, the genetic and exposure-history diversity represented was limited.

In regard to this clone: Its antigen remains unknown. Other DNA sequences in the same sample also yield this CDR3.

CDR1 is DFQATT and CDR2 is SNEGSKA in the germline V gene (reference sequence). Trimming took off 4 bases at V and 2 bases at J, with 6 bases between the two ends. The CDR3 covers 11 residues. The repertoire was sequenced with immunoSEQ multiplex PCR; TCRdb's copy has only in-frame clones and lacks some. The table has about 710,000 clones, roughly 73% seen once. Each sample came from a Caucasian adult donor living in Nashville, Tennessee. The chain employs TRBV20-1 and TRBJ2-7, with D unclear. The sequence came from a woman in her 30s in good health. The sequenced sample was memory CD4+ T cells sorted from blood. The subset here: CD45RA-negative fraction. The CDR3 DNA reads as TGCAGTGCTAAACCAACCTACGAGCAGTACTTC. It yields the protein CSAKPTYEQYF.